This TCR beta chain originates from a study of blood T cell repertoires in COVID-19. CDR1 and CDR2 from the germline V gene are MGHRA and YSYEKL. Trimming cost V 1 base and J 0 bases, with 8 bases left between them. This CDR3 is built from 15 residues. Original analysis: It was from reference gene primer amplification that nucleated cell counts were estimated. Only in-frame clones appear in the TCRdb table, and some are missing; sequencing was by immunoSEQ multiplex PCR. V and J calls plus clone size are reproduced from that table; the DNA served to infer D and trimming. The data contain about 250,000 clones, around 91% of them singletons. The cohort comprised adults aged roughly 18 to 95 years residing in under 30 US areas.

This receptor was identified in a woman younger than 35 who had recovered from COVID-19. This chain connects TRBV4-1 to TRBJ2-3; D possibly corresponds to TRBD2 (6 bases). The source material was PBMCs or T cells enriched from blood (not recorded which). The CDR3, as DNA: TGCGCCAGCAGCCAAGTCGCGGGAAGCACAGATACGCAGTATTTT. Its translation: CASSQVAGSTDTQYF.